The 18 T cell receptor beta chains below come from one sample, sequenced in a study of T-cell memory formation after mild COVID-19. TCRdb used MiXCR to reprocess the 5' RACE reads, holding one entry per CDR3 protein. In the table there are about 560,000 distinct CDR3 sequences, 17% of which are singletons. Material for sequencing was PBMCs or a T cell subset sorted from them (not recorded which). Receptor source: an adult woman who had mild COVID-19 (a few samples of this study predate the infection). Cell type and time point are not known.

The V gene is TRBV27, the J gene TRBJ1-1; D unresolved. Germline V lookup: CDR1 MNHEY, CDR2 SMNVEV (reference sequence). V gave up 0 bases and J gave up 11 bases, with 13 bases separating them. This CDR3 is 13 amino acids long. DNA for the CDR3: TGTGCCAGCAGTTTATCCGCCGGCCATCCGGCTTTCTTT. Translating it yields CASSLSAGHPAFF.

This chain uses TRBV11-2 with TRBJ1-6; a possible D gene is TRBD1 (6 bases). The length of the CDR3 is 16 residues. Between the trimmed V and J ends, which lost 4 bases and 0 bases, there was a span of 10 bases. Germline values: CDR1 SGHAT, CDR2 FQNNGV. The CDR3 nucleotides read TGTGCCAGCAGCTGGACAGAGAGCTCCTATAATTCACCCCTCCACTTT. Translated, it gives CASSWTESSYNSPLHF.

The gene calls are TRBV20-1 and TRBJ1-5; D is unclear. This CDR3 comprises 16 residues. The V end lost 0 bases, the J end lost 3 bases, and 15 bases lay between the germline ends. Germline assignment: CDR1 DFQATT and CDR2 SNEGSKA (reference sequence). The CDR3 region is CSARDLGQAFNQPQHF. DNA for the CDR3: TGCAGTGCTAGAGATCTCGGTCAGGCGTTCAATCAGCCCCAGCATTTT.

J is TRBJ1-4 and V is TRBV7-9, with 10 bases aligning to TRBD1. The CDR3 covers 20 residues. Germline CDR1 and CDR2: SEHNR and FQNEAQ (reference sequence). J gave up 0 bases and V 2 bases, and 12 bases lay outside the gene matches. This chain's CDR3 is CASSLKTGGDLVATNEKLFF. The CDR3 nucleotides read TGTGCCAGCAGCTTAAAGACAGGGGGCGACCTCGTTGCAACTAATGAAAAACTGTTTTTT.

The rearrangement joins TRBV5-1 to TRBJ1-3; perhaps TRBD1 as D (5 bases). CDR3 length: 14 amino acids. V was shortened by 6 bases and J by 1 base, with 11 bases between the two germline ends. The germline gives CDR1 SGHRS, CDR2 YFSETQ. In nucleotides, the CDR3 is TGCGCCAGCAAGAGGGGTGAATCTGGAAACACCATATATTTT. This codes for CASKRGESGNTIYF. Using reference TRBV5-1 and TRBJ1-3 for the parts outside the CDR3, the full variable domain is KAGVTQTPRYLIKTRGQQVTLSCSPISGHRSVSWYQQTPGQGLQFLFEYFSETQRNKGNFPGRFSGRQFSNSRSEMNVSTLELGDSALYLCASKRGESGNTIYFGEGSWLTVV.

A single count supports this clonotype. The gene calls are TRBV20-1 and TRBJ2-3; 10 bases agree with TRBD2. Trimming took 6 bases from V and 2 from J; bases not matched to a gene: 5. The CDR3 totals 14 residues. The germline CDR1 and CDR2 sequences are DFQATT and SNEGSKA (reference sequence). The CDR3 is CSADTSGATDTQYF. CDR3 DNA: TGCAGTGCAGACACTAGCGGGGCCACAGATACGCAGTATTTT.

The chain combines TRBV7-7 with TRBJ2-3; D ambiguous. Between the trimmed V and J ends, which lost 3 bases and 3 bases, there was a span of 7 bases. In germline, CDR1 is SSHAT, CDR2 FNYEAQ (reference sequence). The CDR3 runs to 13 residues. Written as DNA, the CDR3 is TGTGCCAGCAGCTTCACTCCGACAGATACGCAGTATTTT. Protein product: CASSFTPTDTQYF.

This clonotype was observed a handful of times. The chain employs TRBV6-5 and TRBJ2-3; the D gene is possibly TRBD2 (6 bases). Trimming removed 8 bases at V and 2 bases at J, with 8 bases between. The CDR3 is 12 amino acids. CDR1 is MNHEY, CDR2 SVGAGI, per germline. CDR3 sequence reads: CASGTFTDTQYF. CDR3 sequence (DNA): TGTGCCAGCGGGACTTTCACAGATACGCAGTATTTT.

CDR3 bases: TGCAGCGTTGAAGGACAGGTTCAAGAGACCCAGTACTTC. Its translation: CSVEGQVQETQYF. The genes are TRBV29-1 and TRBJ2-5, with D maybe TRBD1 (6 bases). Germline-derived CDR1 and CDR2 are SQVTM and ANQGSEA. This CDR3 has 13 residues. V dropped 1 base and J dropped 2 bases, with 8 bases sitting between them.

The table lists this clonotype with a few counts. V usage is TRBV5-1 and J usage is TRBJ2-1; tentatively, D is TRBD2 (5 bases). Germline assignment: CDR1 SGHRS and CDR2 YFSETQ. V lost 0 bases to trimming and J lost 4 bases, with 17 bases between them. This CDR3 comprises 17 residues. Written as DNA, the CDR3 is TGCGCCAGCAGCTTGGCCACAACTGGCGGGTCTTACAATGAGCAGTTCTTC. Protein sequence: CASSLATTGGSYNEQFF. Filled out from reference TRBV5-1 and TRBJ2-1, the complete variable domain reads KAGVTQTPRYLIKTRGQQVTLSCSPISGHRSVSWYQQTPGQGLQFLFEYFSETQRNKGNFPGRFSGRQFSNSRSEMNVSTLELGDSALYLCASSLATTGGSYNEQFFGPGTRLTVL.

A note on this clonotype: A junction boundary mismatches the germline segment, possibly from a read error. The genes are TRBV5-1 and TRBJ1-3; D gene uncertain. CDR3 length: 15 residues. Germline V CDR1 and CDR2: SGHRS, YFSETQ. This CDR3 is CASSLEGSPGNTIYF. The CDR3 DNA sequence: TGCGCCAGTAGCTTGGAGGGCAGTCCTGGAAACACCATATATTTT.

The chain combines TRBV7-2 with TRBJ2-5; D uncertain. This CDR3 has 15 amino acids. CDR1 SGHTA and CDR2 FQGNSA come from the germline V gene. The V and J ends lost 0 bases and 1 base respectively, with 9 bases between them. The chain's CDR3 is CASSLAGSPQETQYF. The CDR3 nucleotides read TGTGCCAGCAGCTTAGCGGGCAGCCCCCAAGAGACCCAGTACTTC.

The chain recombines TRBV6-5 with TRBJ1-5; D is unclear. The V gene lost 8 bases and the J gene lost 7 bases, with 15 bases spanning the gap. Germline CDR1 reads MNHEY; CDR2 reads SVGAGI. This CDR3 has 13 amino acids. The CDR3 DNA follows: TGTGCCAGCGGATCCGGGCGCAGACAGCCCCAGCATTTT. Translating it yields CASGSGRRQPQHF.

The V and J genes are TRBV9 and TRBJ1-1; D remains ambiguous. The germline V and J ends were trimmed by 0 bases and 5 bases, with 11 bases remaining between them. The CDR3 extends over 14 amino acids. Germline V gene sequence: CDR1 SGDLS, CDR2 YYNGEE. CDR3 loop: CASSVEPAGTEAFF. The CDR3 DNA sequence: TGTGCCAGCAGCGTAGAGCCCGCGGGGACTGAAGCTTTCTTT.

The chain recombines TRBV24-1 with TRBJ2-4; D may be TRBD1 (5 bases). This CDR3 has 20 residues. The germline CDR1 and CDR2 sequences are KGHDR and SFDVKD. Trimming left V 0 bases short and J 3 bases short, with 23 bases between. CDR3 amino acids: CATSDLQGERLASNKNIQYF. DNA for the CDR3: TGTGCCACCAGTGATTTGCAAGGGGAAAGGTTGGCTTCAAACAAAAACATTCAGTACTTC.

A few counts support this clonotype. This chain uses TRBV7-9 with TRBJ2-3, with a weak D call TRBD2 (6 bases). CDR1 SEHNR and CDR2 FQNEAQ come from the germline V gene (reference sequence). This CDR3 region has 16 residues. Trimming pared 2 bases from V and 3 bases from J, leaving 15 bases between. In DNA, the CDR3 is TGTGCCAGCAGCTTACCTCCGTCGGGAGTGACAGATACGCAGTATTTT. Its protein is CASSLPPSGVTDTQYF.

The rearrangement uses TRBV7-3 and TRBJ2-6; D call uncertain. This CDR3 has 15 amino acids. The germline CDR1 and CDR2 sequences are SGHTA and FQGTGA. Trimming took 4 bases from V and 2 from J, leaving 9 bases between them. This chain's CDR3 is CASSSGVAGANVLTF. Written as DNA, the CDR3 is TGTGCCAGCAGCTCTGGGGTAGCTGGGGCCAACGTCCTGACTTTC. The full variable domain, in which reference TRBV7-3 and TRBJ2-6 provide the parts outside the CDR3, is GAGVSQTPSNKVTEKGKYVELRCDPISGHTALYWYRQSLGQGPEFLIYFQGTGAADDSGLPNDRFFAVRPEGSVSTLKIQRTERGDSAVYLCASSSGVAGANVLTFGAGSRLTVL.

The gene calls are TRBV24-1 and TRBJ1-5; 8 nucleotides match TRBD1. The V gene end was trimmed by 2 bases and the J gene end by 2 bases; junction bases not matched to a gene: 4. This CDR3 contains 16 residues. Germline V gene sequence: CDR1 KGHDR, CDR2 SFDVKD. As DNA, the CDR3 is TGTGCCACCAGTGATTCAGGGGGCTTCGGCAATCAGCCCCAGCATTTT. Translation: CATSDSGGFGNQPQHF.